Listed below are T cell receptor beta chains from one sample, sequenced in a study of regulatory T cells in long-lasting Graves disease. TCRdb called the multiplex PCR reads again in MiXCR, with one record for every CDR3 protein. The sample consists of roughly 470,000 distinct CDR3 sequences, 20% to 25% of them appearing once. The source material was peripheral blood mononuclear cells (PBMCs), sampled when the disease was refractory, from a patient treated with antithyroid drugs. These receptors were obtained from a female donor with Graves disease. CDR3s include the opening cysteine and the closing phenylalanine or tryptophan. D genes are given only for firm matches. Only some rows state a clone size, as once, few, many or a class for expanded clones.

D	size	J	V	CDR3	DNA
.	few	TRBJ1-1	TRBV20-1	CSAGGWSTEAFF	TGCAGTGCTGGCGGTTGGTCTACTGAAGCTTTCTTT
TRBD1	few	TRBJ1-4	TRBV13	CASSRRTGTEKLFF	TGTGCCAGCAGCCGCCGGACAGGGACTGAAAAACTGTTTTTT
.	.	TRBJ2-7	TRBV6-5	CASSYLHYEQYF	TGTGCCAGCAGTTACTTACACTACGAGCAGTACTTC
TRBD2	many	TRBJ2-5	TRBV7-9	CASSLSPSGRFQETQYF	TGTGCCAGCAGCTTATCTCCTAGCGGGAGGTTCCAAGAGACCCAGTACTTC
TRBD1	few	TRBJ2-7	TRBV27	CASSSLGQGVHEQYF	TGTGCCAGCAGCTCTTTGGGACAGGGGGTCCACGAGCAGTACTTC
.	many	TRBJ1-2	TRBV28	CASSLADTDGYTF	TGTGCCAGCAGTTTAGCAGACACGGATGGCTACACCTTC
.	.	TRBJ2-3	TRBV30	CAWRIGNNPITDTQYF	TGTGCCTGGAGGATAGGTAACAACCCAATCACAGATACGCAGTATTTT
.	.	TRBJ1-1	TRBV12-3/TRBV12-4	CASSSPLNTEAFF	TGTGCCAGCAGTTCCCCTCTGAACACTGAAGCTTTCTTT
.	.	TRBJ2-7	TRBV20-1	CSARVGGFWGEQYF	TGCAGTGCTAGAGTCGGGGGATTTTGGGGCGAGCAGTACTTC
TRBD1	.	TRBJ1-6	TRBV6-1	CASTPGTEISPLHF	TGTGCCAGCACTCCCGGGACAGAAATTTCACCCCTCCACTTT
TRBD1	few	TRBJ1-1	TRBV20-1	CSARRRGHTEAFF	TGCAGTGCCAGGAGAAGGGGGCACACTGAAGCTTTCTTT
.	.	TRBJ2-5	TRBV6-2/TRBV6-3	CASSYSLGEETQYF	TGTGCCAGCAGTTACTCCCTCGGGGAAGAGACCCAGTACTTC
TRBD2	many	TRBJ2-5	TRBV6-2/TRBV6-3	CASTPSGRAKTQYF	TGTGCCAGCACCCCTAGCGGGAGGGCCAAGACCCAGTACTTC
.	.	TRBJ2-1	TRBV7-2	CASSHIVAYEQFF	TGTGCCAGCAGCCATATAGTCGCCTATGAGCAGTTCTTC
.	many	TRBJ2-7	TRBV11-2	CASSSESSYEQYF	TGTGCCAGCAGCTCAGAATCCTCCTACGAGCAGTACTTC
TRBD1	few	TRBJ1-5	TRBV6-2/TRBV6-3	CASSYHGTVNQPQHF	TGTGCCAGCAGTTACCACGGGACAGTCAATCAGCCCCAGCATTTT
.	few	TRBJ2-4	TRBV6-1	CASGGTKNIQYF	TGTGCCAGCGGGGGAACCAAAAACATTCAGTACTTC
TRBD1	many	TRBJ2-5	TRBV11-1	CASSPGQGASDYETQYF	TGTGCCAGCAGCCCCGGACAGGGGGCATCCGATTATGAGACCCAGTACTTC
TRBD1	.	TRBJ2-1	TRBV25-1	CASSATGAEQFF	TGTGCCAGCAGTGCGACAGGGGCTGAGCAGTTCTTC
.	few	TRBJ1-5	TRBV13	CASSRCSGPHF	TGTGCCAGCAGCCGTTGCTCTGGCCCGCATTTT
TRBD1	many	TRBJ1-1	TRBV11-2	CASSGPGQLNTEAFF	TGTGCCAGCAGCGGACCGGGACAGTTGAACACTGAAGCTTTCTTT
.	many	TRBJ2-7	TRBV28	CASSSPLRVRYEQYF	TGTGCCAGCAGTTCACCCCTGAGGGTACGGTACGAGCAGTACTTC
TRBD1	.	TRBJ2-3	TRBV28	CASSFTGAADTQYF	TGTGCCAGCAGTTTTACAGGGGCGGCAGATACGCAGTATTTT
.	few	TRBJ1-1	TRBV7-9	CASSFSGRAEAFF	TGTGCCAGCAGCTTCTCCGGACGTGCTGAAGCTTTCTTT
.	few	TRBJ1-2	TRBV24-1	CATSRRDMEGYTF	TGTGCCACCAGTAGGAGAGACATGGAAGGCTACACCTTC
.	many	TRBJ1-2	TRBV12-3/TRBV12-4	CASTPPGGISYTF	TGTGCCAGCACCCCACCGGGGGGGATAAGCTACACCTTC
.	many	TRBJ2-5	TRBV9	CASSARGGLETQYF	TGTGCCAGCAGCGCCCGCGGGGGCTTGGAGACCCAGTACTTC
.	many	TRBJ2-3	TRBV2	CASRVSSTDTQYF	TGTGCCAGCAGAGTCTCTAGCACAGATACGCAGTATTTT
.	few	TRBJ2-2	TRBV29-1	CSVETRQLNTGELFF	TGCAGCGTTGAGACGAGACAACTGAACACCGGGGAGCTGTTTTTT
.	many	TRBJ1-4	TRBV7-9	CASSLSQSDEKLFF	TGTGCCAGCAGCTTAAGCCAGTCTGATGAAAAACTGTTTTTT
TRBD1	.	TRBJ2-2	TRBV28	CASTGQGNPGELFF	TGTGCCAGCACCGGACAGGGTAATCCCGGGGAGCTGTTTTTT
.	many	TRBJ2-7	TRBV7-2	CASRPAPADYEQYF	TGTGCCAGCAGGCCGGCGCCAGCGGACTACGAGCAGTACTTC
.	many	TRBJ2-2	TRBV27	CASSLSGGLYTGELFF	TGTGCCAGCAGTTTATCGGGGGGACTTTACACCGGGGAGCTGTTTTTT
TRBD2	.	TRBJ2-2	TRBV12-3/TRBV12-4	CASSYRPIAGVGTGELFF	TGTGCCAGCAGTTACAGACCAATAGCGGGAGTTGGTACCGGGGAGCTGTTTTTT
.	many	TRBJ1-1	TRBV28	CASSSGGWGKAFF	TGTGCCAGCAGTTCGGGGGGATGGGGTAAGGCTTTCTTT
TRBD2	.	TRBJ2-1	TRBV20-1	CSATSGRASEQFF	TGCAGTGCTACTAGCGGGAGGGCCAGTGAGCAGTTCTTC
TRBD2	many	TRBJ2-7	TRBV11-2	CASSVLAGLYEQYF	TGTGCCAGCAGCGTACTAGCGGGCCTCTACGAGCAGTACTTC
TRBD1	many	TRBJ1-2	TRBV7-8	CASSLVRDRDPSGYTF	TGTGCCAGCAGCTTAGTCCGGGACAGGGATCCCTCCGGCTACACCTTC
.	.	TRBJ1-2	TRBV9	CASSVASYNSDYTF	TGTGCCAGCAGCGTAGCGAGCTACAATAGCGACTACACCTTC
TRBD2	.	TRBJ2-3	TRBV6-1	CASSPRRGPSGRASLTGNTDTQYF	TGTGCCAGCAGTCCTAGGAGGGGGCCTAGCGGGAGGGCTTCACTCACTGGAAACACAGATACGCAGTATTTT
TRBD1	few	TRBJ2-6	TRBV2	CASSKTGVGSSGANVLTF	TGTGCCAGCAGTAAGACAGGGGTGGGGTCCTCTGGGGCCAACGTCCTGACTTTC
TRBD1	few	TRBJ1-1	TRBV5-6	CASSRSGTVFIEAFF	TGTGCCAGCAGTCGATCCGGGACAGTCTTTATTGAAGCTTTCTTT
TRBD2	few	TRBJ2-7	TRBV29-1	CSVVDTSGTLGEQYF	TGCAGCGTTGTGGACACTAGCGGGACGCTGGGGGAGCAGTACTTC
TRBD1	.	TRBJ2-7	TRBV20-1	CSARDLAGQVGEQYF	TGCAGTGCTAGAGATCTGGCGGGACAGGTCGGCGAGCAGTACTTC
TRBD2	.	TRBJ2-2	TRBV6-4	CASSDSKVAGYTGELFF	TGTGCCAGCAGTGACTCGAAGGTAGCGGGTTACACCGGGGAGCTGTTTTTT
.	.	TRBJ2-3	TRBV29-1	CSVGLRGASDTQYF	TGCAGCGTTGGTTTAAGAGGGGCCTCAGATACGCAGTATTTT
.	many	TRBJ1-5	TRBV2	CASSEARTRISNQPQHF	TGTGCCAGCAGTGAAGCTAGAACACGGATTAGCAATCAGCCCCAGCATTTT
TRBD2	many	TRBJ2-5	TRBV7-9	CASSDILISGETQYF	TGTGCCAGCAGCGACATTCTGATTAGCGGGGAGACCCAGTACTTC
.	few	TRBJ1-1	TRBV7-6	CASCLGPTGTTEAFF	TGTGCCAGTTGCTTGGGGCCAACAGGGACCACTGAAGCTTTCTTT
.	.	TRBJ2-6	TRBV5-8	CASSSDREANVLTF	TGTGCCAGCAGCTCGGACAGAGAGGCCAACGTCCTGACTTTC
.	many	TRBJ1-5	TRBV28	CASSLSGSGQPQHF	TGTGCCAGCAGTTTATCAGGTTCGGGTCAGCCCCAGCATTTT
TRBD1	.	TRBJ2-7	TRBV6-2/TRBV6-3	CASSWTGVGEQYF	TGTGCCAGCAGTTGGACAGGGGTGGGTGAGCAGTACTTC
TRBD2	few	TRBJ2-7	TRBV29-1	CSVAVGTSYEQYF	TGCAGCGTTGCTGTTGGGACTAGCTACGAGCAGTACTTC
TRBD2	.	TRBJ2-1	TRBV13	CASSSAGGRANNEQFF	TGCGCCAGCAGCTCGGCGGGCGGGAGGGCCAACAATGAGCAGTTCTTC